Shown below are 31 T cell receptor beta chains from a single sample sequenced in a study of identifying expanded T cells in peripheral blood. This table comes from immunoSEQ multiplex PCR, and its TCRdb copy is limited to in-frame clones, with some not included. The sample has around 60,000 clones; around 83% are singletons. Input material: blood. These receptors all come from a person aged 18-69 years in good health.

CDR3 sequence: CASTVTGGRNQPQHF. DNA of the CDR3: TGTGCCAGTACCGTGACAGGGGGGCGCAATCAGCCCCAGCATTTT. The chain combines TRBV19 with TRBJ1-5, with 9 bases that match TRBD1. The V gene's germline CDR1 is LNHDA and CDR2 SQIVND (reference sequence). V gave up 7 bases and J gave up 2 bases; unmatched junction bases: 6. CDR3 length: 15 residues.

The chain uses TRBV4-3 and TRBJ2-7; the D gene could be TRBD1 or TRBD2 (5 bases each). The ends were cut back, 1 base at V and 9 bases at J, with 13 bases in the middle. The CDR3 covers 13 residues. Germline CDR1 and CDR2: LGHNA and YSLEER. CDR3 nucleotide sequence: TGCGCCAGCAGCCAAGTTCTACGGGGCAGGCAGTACTTC. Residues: CASSQVLRGRQYF.

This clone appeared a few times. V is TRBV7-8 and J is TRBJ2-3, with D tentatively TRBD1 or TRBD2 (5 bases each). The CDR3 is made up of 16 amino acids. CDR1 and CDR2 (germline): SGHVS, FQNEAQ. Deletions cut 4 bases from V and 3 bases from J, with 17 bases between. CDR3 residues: CASSSGPNPGTDTQYF. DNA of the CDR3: TGTGCCAGCAGCTCGGGACCTAACCCCGGTACAGATACGCAGTATTTT. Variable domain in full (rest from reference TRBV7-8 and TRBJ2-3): GAGVSQSPRYKVAKRGQDVALRCDPISGHVSLFWYQQALGQGPEFLTYFQNEAQLDKSGLPSDRFFAERPEGSVSTLKIQRTQQEDSAVYLCASSSGPNPGTDTQYFGPGTRLTVL.

The CDR3 protein is CAWTNRGNGYTF. CDR3 coding DNA: TGTGCCTGGACTAACAGGGGTAATGGCTACACCTTC. This chain joins TRBV30 and TRBJ1-2, with 7 nucleotides matching TRBD1. This CDR3 is 12 amino acids long. Losses at the gene ends were 4 bases for V and 6 bases for J; bases not matched to a gene: 5. The germline gives CDR1 GTSNPN, CDR2 SVGIG (reference sequence).

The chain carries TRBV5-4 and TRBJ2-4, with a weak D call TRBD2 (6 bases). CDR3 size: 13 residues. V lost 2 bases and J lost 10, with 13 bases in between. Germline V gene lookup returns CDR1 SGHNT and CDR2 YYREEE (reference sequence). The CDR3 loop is CASSFGTDRIQYF. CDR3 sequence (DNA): TGTGCCAGCAGCTTCGGGACTGATAGAATTCAGTACTTC.

CDR3 DNA sequence: TGTGCCAGCACAGGACTAGCGGGACCCAATGAGCAGTTCTTC. Protein sequence: CASTGLAGPNEQFF. This chain links TRBV25-1 with TRBJ2-1; TRBD2 aligns across 12 bases. The CDR3 is 14 amino acids. Per the germline V gene, CDR1 is MGHDK and CDR2 is SYGVNS. Trimming took 7 bases from V and 6 from J; bases not matched to a gene: 4.

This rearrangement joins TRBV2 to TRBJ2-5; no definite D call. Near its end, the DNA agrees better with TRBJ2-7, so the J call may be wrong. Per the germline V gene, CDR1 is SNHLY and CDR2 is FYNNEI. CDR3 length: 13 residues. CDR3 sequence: CASKRNGYYEQYF. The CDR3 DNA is TGTGCCAGCAAGAGGAATGGGTACTACGAGCAGTACTTC.

Written as DNA, the CDR3 is TGTGCCAGCAGCCCTACGGGACTAGCGGTTAAGAATGAGCAGTTCTTC. Its translation: CASSPTGLAVKNEQFF. The V gene is TRBV11-3, the J gene TRBJ2-1; 11 bases are a match to TRBD2. This CDR3 region has 16 residues. The germline V gene encodes CDR1 SGHNT and CDR2 YENEEA. V was pared by 5 bases and J by 7 bases, with 10 bases of the junction left unmatched.

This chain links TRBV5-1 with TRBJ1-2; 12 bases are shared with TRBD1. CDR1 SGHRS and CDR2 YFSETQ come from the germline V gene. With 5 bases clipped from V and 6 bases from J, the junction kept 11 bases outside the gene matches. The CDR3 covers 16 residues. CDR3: CASSLNHRDRGHGYTF. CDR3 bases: TGCGCCAGCAGTTTAAATCACCGGGACAGGGGGCATGGCTACACCTTC.

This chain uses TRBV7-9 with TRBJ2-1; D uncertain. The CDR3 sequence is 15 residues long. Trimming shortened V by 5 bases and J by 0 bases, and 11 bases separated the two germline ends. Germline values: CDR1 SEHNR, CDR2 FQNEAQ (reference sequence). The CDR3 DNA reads TGTGCCAGCAGCCACAGTGATAGCTCCTACAATGAGCAGTTCTTC. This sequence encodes CASSHSDSSYNEQFF.

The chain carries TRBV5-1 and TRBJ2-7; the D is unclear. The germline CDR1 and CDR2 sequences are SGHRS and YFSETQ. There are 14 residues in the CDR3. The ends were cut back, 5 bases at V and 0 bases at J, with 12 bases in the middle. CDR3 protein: CASRTSFSSYEQYF. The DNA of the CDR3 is TGCGCCAGCAGGACGAGTTTCAGCTCCTACGAGCAGTACTTC.

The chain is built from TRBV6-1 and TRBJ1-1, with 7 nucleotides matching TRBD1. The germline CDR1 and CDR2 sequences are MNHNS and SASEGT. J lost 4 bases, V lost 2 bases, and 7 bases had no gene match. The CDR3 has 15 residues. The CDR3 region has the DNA TGTGCCAGCAGTGAACGTAGCAGGGGGGGCACTGAAGCTTTCTTT. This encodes CASSERSRGGTEAFF.

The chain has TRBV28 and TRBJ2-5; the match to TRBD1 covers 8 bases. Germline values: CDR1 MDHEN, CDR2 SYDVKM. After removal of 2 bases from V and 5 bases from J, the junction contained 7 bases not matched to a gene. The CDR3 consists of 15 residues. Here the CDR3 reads CASSLQRTGSETQYF. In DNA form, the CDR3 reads TGTGCCAGCAGTTTACAGCGGACAGGGTCGGAGACCCAGTACTTC.

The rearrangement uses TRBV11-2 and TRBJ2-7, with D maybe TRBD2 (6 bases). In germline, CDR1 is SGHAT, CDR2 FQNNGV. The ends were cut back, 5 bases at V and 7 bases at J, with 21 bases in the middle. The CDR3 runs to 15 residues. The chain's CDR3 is CASSPAGTPVGEQYF. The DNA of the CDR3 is TGTGCCAGCAGCCCCGCCGGGACTCCCGTCGGAGAGCAGTACTTC.

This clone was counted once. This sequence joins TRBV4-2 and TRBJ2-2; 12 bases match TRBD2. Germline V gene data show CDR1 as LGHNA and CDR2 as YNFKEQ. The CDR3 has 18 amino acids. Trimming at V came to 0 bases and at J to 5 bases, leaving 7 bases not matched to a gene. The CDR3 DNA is TGTGCCAGCAGCCAAGAGACTAGCGGGGGCCTAGGGACCGGGGAGCTGTTTTTT. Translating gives CASSQETSGGLGTGELFF.

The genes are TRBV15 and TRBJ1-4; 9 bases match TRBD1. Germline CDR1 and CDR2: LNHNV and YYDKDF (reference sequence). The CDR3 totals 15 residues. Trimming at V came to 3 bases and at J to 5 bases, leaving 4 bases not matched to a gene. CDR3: CATSRSGTGNEKLFF. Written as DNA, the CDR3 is TGTGCCACCAGCAGGTCTGGGACAGGGAATGAAAAACTGTTTTTT.

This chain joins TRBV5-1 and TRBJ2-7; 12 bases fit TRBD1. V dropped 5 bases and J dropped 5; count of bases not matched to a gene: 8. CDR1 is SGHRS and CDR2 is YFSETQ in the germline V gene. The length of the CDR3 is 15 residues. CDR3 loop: CASSFGTGGRNEQYV. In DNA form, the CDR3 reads TGCGCCAGCAGTTTCGGGACAGGGGGCAGAAACGAGCAGTACGTC.

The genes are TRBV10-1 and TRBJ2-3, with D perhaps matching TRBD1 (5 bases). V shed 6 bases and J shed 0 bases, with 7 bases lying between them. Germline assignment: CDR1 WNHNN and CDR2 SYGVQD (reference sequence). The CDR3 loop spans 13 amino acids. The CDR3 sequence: CASRAGSTDTQYF. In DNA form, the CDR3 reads TGCGCCAGCAGAGCAGGGAGCACAGATACGCAGTATTTT.

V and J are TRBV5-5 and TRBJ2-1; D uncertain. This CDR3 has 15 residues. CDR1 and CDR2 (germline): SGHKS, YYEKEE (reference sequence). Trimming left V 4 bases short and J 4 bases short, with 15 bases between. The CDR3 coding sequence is TGTGCCAGCAGCCTGAACTACCTCAGTTACAATGAGCAGTTCTTC. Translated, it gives CASSLNYLSYNEQFF.

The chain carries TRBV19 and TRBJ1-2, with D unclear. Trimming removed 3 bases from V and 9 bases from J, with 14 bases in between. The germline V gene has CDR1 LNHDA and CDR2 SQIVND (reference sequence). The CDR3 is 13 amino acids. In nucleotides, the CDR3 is TGTGCCAGTAGTATTGGTCCAGCAAATAGCTACACCTTC. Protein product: CASSIGPANSYTF.

CDR3 region: CASSRAGQGENSPLHF. CDR3 nucleotides: TGTGCCAGCAGCCGGGCGGGACAGGGTGAAAATTCACCCCTCCACTTT. The rearrangement joins TRBV7-9 to TRBJ1-6; 9 bases agree with TRBD1. Germline V lookup: CDR1 SEHNR, CDR2 FQNEAQ (reference sequence). V lost 5 bases and J lost 7; bases outside the gene matches: 9. This CDR3 is built from 16 residues.

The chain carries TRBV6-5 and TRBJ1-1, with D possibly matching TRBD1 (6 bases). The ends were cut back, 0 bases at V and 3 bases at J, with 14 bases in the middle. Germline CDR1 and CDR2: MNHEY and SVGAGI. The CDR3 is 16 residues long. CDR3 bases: TGTGCCAGCAGTTACTCGACCGGGGGCTGGGACACTGAAGCTTTCTTT. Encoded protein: CASSYSTGGWDTEAFF.

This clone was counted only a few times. CDR3 sequence reads: CASSSGPFGAYEQYF. The DNA of the CDR3 is TGTGCCAGCAGCTCAGGACCTTTCGGGGCCTACGAGCAGTACTTC. The chain joins TRBV7-9 to TRBJ2-7; tentatively, D is TRBD2 (5 bases). From germline, CDR1 is SEHNR and CDR2 FQNEAQ (reference sequence). The CDR3 extends over 15 amino acids. V was clipped by 4 bases and J by 2 bases, with 15 bases between them.

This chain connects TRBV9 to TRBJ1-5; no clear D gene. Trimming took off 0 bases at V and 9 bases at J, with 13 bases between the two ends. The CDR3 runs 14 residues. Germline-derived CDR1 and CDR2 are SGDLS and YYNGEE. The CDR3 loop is CASSVGGGNSPQHF. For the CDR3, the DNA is TGTGCCAGCAGCGTAGGTGGCGGGAATTCGCCCCAGCATTTT.

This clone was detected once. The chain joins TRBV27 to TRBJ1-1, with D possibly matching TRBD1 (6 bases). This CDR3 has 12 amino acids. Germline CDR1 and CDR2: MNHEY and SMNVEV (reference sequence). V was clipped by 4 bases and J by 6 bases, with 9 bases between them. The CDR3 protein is CASSSRQAEAFF. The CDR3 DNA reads TGTGCCAGCAGTTCAAGACAGGCTGAAGCTTTCTTT.

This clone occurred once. CDR3 DNA: TGTGCCAGCAGTTACTCGCTGAGGGTACCCGGGGAGCTGTTTTTT. Its translation is CASSYSLRVPGELFF. The chain links TRBV6-7 to TRBJ2-2; tentative D call: TRBD2 (5 bases). TRBV6-7 is labeled an ORF, and its function is uncertain. Trimming removed 0 bases from V and 6 bases from J, with 11 bases in between. The length of the CDR3 is 15 residues.

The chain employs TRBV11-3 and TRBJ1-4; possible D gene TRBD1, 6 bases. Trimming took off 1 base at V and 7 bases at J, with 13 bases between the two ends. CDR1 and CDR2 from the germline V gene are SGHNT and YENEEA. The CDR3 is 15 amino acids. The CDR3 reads CASSLGVQQGEKLFF. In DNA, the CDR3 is TGTGCCAGCAGCTTAGGTGTTCAACAGGGTGAAAAACTGTTTTTT. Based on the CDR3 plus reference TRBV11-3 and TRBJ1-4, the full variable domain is EAGVVQSPRYKIIEKKQPVAFWCNPISGHNTLYWYLQNLGQGPELLIRYENEEAVDDSQLPKDRFSAERLKGVDSTLKIQPAELGDSAVYLCASSLGVQQGEKLFFGSGTQLSVL.

CDR3 region: CASSVRLSGANVLTF. In DNA, the CDR3 is TGTGCCAGCAGCGTCAGGCTCTCTGGGGCCAACGTCCTGACTTTC. The chain links TRBV2 to TRBJ2-6, with D hard to call. Germline CDR1 is SNHLY and CDR2 is FYNNEI. Trimming shortened V by 6 bases and J by 0 bases, and 9 bases separated the two germline ends. The CDR3 covers 15 residues.

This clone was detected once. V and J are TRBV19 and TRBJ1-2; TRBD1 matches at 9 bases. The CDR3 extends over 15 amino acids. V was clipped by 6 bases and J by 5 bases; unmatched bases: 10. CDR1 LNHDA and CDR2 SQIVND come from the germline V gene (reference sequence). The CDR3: CASRNRGHGKYGYTF. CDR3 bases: TGTGCCAGTAGAAACAGGGGGCATGGGAAATATGGCTACACCTTC.

CDR3 sequence (DNA): TGTGCCAGCAGTGACTTTATCAGGGAGGAACTGTTTTTT. Encoded protein: CASSDFIREELFF. The rearrangement uses TRBV25-1 and TRBJ1-4, with a tentative D call TRBD1 (5 bases). Germline values: CDR1 MGHDK, CDR2 SYGVNS. Between the trimmed V and J ends, which lost 3 bases and 12 bases, there was a span of 14 bases. The CDR3 consists of 13 residues. The whole variable domain, filled in from reference TRBV25-1 and TRBJ1-4, reads EADIYQTPRYLVIGTGKKITLECSQTMGHDKMYWYQQDPGMELHLIHYSYGVNSTEKGDLSSESTVSRIRTEHFPLTLESARPSHTSQYLCASSDFIREELFFGSGTQLSVL.

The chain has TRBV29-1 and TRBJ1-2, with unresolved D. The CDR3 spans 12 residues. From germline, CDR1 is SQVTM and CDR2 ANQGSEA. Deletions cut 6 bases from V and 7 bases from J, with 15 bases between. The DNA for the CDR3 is TGCAGCGTCGGATCGAGGGAGAGTGGCTACACCTTC. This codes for CSVGSRESGYTF.